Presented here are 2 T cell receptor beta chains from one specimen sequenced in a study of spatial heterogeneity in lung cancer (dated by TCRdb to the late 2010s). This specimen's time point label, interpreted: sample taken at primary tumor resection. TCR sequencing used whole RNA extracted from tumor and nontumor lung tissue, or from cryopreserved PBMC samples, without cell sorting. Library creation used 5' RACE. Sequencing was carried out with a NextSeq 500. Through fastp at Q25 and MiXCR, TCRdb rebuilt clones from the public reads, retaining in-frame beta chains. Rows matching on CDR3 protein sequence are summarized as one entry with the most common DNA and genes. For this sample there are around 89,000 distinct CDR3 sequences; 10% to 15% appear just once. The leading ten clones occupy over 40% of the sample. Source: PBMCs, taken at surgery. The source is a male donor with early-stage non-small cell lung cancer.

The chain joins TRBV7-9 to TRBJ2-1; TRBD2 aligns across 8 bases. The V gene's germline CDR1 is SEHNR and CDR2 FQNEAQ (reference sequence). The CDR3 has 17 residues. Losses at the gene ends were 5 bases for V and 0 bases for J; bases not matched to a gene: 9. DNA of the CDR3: TGTGCCAGCAGCCAGAACCGACTAGCGCACTCCTACAATGAGCAGTTCTTC. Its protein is CASSQNRLAHSYNEQFF.

The CDR3 DNA reads TGCAGCGTCCTCCCAAAGACAGGGGGGCAAGAGACCCAGTACTTC. This encodes CSVLPKTGGQETQYF. This chain connects TRBV29-1 to TRBJ2-5, with 9 bases fitting TRBD1. This CDR3 comprises 15 residues. Germline V gene data show CDR1 as SQVTM and CDR2 as ANQGSEA. With V trimmed by 6 bases and J by 2 bases, 10 bases remained unmatched.